The rows below give T cell receptor beta chains drawn from one sample of a study of blood T cell repertoires in COVID-19. The protocol was immunoSEQ multiplex PCR, while the TCRdb copy is restricted to in-frame clones and leaves out a portion. Of fewer than 400,000 clones in the sample, roughly 90% were seen once. The sample comprised PBMCs or T cells enriched from blood (not recorded which). These receptors originate from a woman in her 30s who had recovered from COVID-19. Both conserved end residues are part of each CDR3. The D gene is left open where the match is weak. Not all rows give a size; the values are once, few, many and, for expanded clones, a class.

CDR3 protein: CASSFNGGAGEQFF
CDR3 DNA: TGTGCCAGCAGTTTTAATGGGGGGGCCGGTGAGCAGTTCTTC
clone size: NA
D gene: NA
J gene: TRBJ2-1
V gene: TRBV27

CDR3 protein: CASSPRIQAVNYGYTF
CDR3 DNA: TGCGCCAGCAGCCCGCGGATACAGGCCGTAAACTATGGCTACACCTTC
clone size: NA
D gene: NA
J gene: TRBJ1-2
V gene: TRBV5-1

CDR3 protein: CASSLRAGVGNTIYF
CDR3 DNA: TGCGCCAGCAGTTTGAGAGCAGGGGTTGGAAACACCATATATTTT
clone size: once
D gene: NA
J gene: TRBJ1-3
V gene: TRBV4-3

CDR3 protein: CASAAPRDSPHNEQFF
CDR3 DNA: TGTGCCAGCGCAGCACCCCGGGACAGCCCACACAATGAGCAGTTCTTC
clone size: NA
D gene: TRBD1
J gene: TRBJ2-1
V gene: TRBV7-6

CDR3 protein: CASSWGREVQYF
CDR3 DNA: TGTGCCAGCAGCTGGGGCAGGGAGGTGCAGTATTTT
clone size: NA
D gene: NA
J gene: TRBJ2-3
V gene: TRBV7-9

CDR3 protein: CASRLEADLNTGELFF
CDR3 DNA: TGCGCCAGCAGGTTAGAGGCAGACTTAAACACCGGGGAGCTGTTTTTT
clone size: NA
D gene: NA
J gene: TRBJ2-2
V gene: TRBV5-1

CDR3 protein: CASREGLAGGYGNKGTQYF
CDR3 DNA: TGCGCCAGCAGGGAGGGGCTAGCGGGAGGTTATGGCAACAAAGGGACGCAGTATTTT
clone size: NA
D gene: TRBD2
J gene: TRBJ2-3
V gene: TRBV10-2

CDR3 protein: CASSPGTHTGELFF
CDR3 DNA: TGTGCCAGCAGCCCCGGGACACACACCGGGGAGCTGTTTTTT
clone size: NA
D gene: NA
J gene: TRBJ2-2
V gene: TRBV27

CDR3 protein: CASSPEASYGYTF
CDR3 DNA: TGTGCCAGCTCACCAGAGGCCAGCTATGGCTACACCTTC
clone size: NA
D gene: NA
J gene: TRBJ1-2
V gene: TRBV18

CDR3 protein: CASSSQKSGNTEAFF
CDR3 DNA: TGTGCCAGCAGTTCCCAAAAGAGCGGGAACACTGAAGCTTTCTTT
clone size: NA
D gene: NA
J gene: TRBJ1-1
V gene: TRBV6-5

CDR3 protein: CASSLSPRGTEAFF
CDR3 DNA: TGTGCCAGCAGTTTATCACCCCGGGGGACTGAAGCTTTCTTT
clone size: NA
D gene: NA
J gene: TRBJ1-1
V gene: TRBV27

CDR3 protein: CASSRTGKYEQYF
CDR3 DNA: TGTGCCAGCAGTAGGACAGGGAAATACGAGCAGTACTTC
clone size: NA
D gene: TRBD1
J gene: TRBJ2-7
V gene: TRBV12-3/TRBV12-4

CDR3 protein: CASSPDRVDIQYF
CDR3 DNA: TGTGCCAGCAGCCCGGACAGGGTGGACATTCAGTACTTC
clone size: NA
D gene: TRBD1
J gene: TRBJ2-4
V gene: TRBV5-6

CDR3 protein: CASSIHGGSRTEAFF
CDR3 DNA: TGTGCCAGTAGTATCCACGGCGGGAGTCGGACTGAAGCTTTCTTT
clone size: NA
D gene: NA
J gene: TRBJ1-1
V gene: TRBV19

CDR3 protein: CASSFGPSEADTQYF
CDR3 DNA: TGTGCCAGCAGCTTTGGCCCTAGCGAGGCAGATACGCAGTATTTT
clone size: NA
D gene: NA
J gene: TRBJ2-3
V gene: TRBV9

CDR3 protein: CASSPAGGEYEQFF
CDR3 DNA: TGTGCCAGCAGCCCAGCGGGAGGGGAATATGAGCAGTTCTTC
clone size: NA
D gene: TRBD2
J gene: TRBJ2-1
V gene: TRBV7-6